This note documents a single T cell receptor beta chain sequence. TCRdb keeps only in-frame clones here, not all; method: immunoSEQ multiplex PCR. The data hold tens of thousands of clones, with roughly 87% observed a single time. The source of the sample is a study of control samples from healthy donors and cancer patients. The germline V gene has CDR1 WSHSY and CDR2 SAAADI. With 2 bases clipped from V and 2 bases from J, the junction kept 4 bases outside the gene matches. The CDR3 consists of 15 residues. This chain joins TRBV10-2 and TRBJ2-5, with 8 nucleotides matching TRBD2. Material: blood. The TCR sequence derives from a man in his fifties or sixties in good health. CDR3 sequence (DNA): TGCGCCAGCAGTGAGAACGCGGGAGGTCAAGAGACCCAGTACTTC. Translation: CASSENAGGQETQYF.